The clone carrying this TCR beta chain has ten or more counts. Its antigen is undetermined. These data belong to a study of identical twins. Each cDNA held unique molecular identifiers, and template switching gave it a universal primer site. Each CDR3 protein gets one entry after TCRdb re-called the 5' RACE reads with MiXCR. The sample lists 400,000 to 500,000 distinct CDR3 sequences, about 18% seen once, with roughly 12% in the top ten. Study outcomes and limitations: Zero-insertion results could be subject to partial confounding by invariant MAIT and iNKT cells. The degree of excess twin sharing was weaker in beta out-of-frame sequences.

The CDR3 is made up of 14 amino acids. The germline V gene has CDR1 MNHEY and CDR2 SVGAGI. The germline V and J ends were trimmed by 2 bases and 4 bases, with 8 bases remaining between them. Source material: naive T cells sorted from blood. This clonotype was obtained from a man in his forties or fifties in good health. The J gene is TRBJ2-2, the V gene TRBV6-5; the D is unclear. CDR3 coding DNA: TGTGCCAGCAGTTACGGGGTGGGCACCGGGGAGCTGTTTTTT. Translation: CASSYGVGTGELFF.